This entry features one T cell receptor (beta chain) sequence. The data were obtained in a study of T cell responses to AZD1222 COVID-19 vaccine. Assay used: immunoSEQ multiplex PCR; TCRdb lists only in-frame clones, some missing. The sample shows 180,000 or so clones, about 90% of them seen only once. Germline lookup yields CDR1 MNHNS and CDR2 SASEGT. This CDR3 has 16 residues. Trimming took 0 bases from V and 3 from J, leaving 12 bases between them. This receptor was taken from an adult who received the MenACWY meningococcal vaccine as a control. The chain employs TRBV6-1 and TRBJ1-5; D might be TRBD1 (5 bases). This specimen was peripheral blood, taken 28 days after the second dose of the MenACWY control vaccine. The CDR3 DNA reads TGTGCCAGCAGTGAAGCTATGTGGGGACTCAATCAGCCCCAGCATTTT. Translation: CASSEAMWGLNQPQHF.